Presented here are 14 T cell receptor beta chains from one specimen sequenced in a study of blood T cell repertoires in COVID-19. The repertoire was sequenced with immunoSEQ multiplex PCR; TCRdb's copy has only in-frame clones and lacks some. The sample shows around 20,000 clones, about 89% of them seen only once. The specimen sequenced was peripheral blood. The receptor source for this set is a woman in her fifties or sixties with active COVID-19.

CDR3 sequence: CASSSPYRIYEAFF. CDR3 DNA: TGTGCCAGCAGCTCCCCCTACAGGATTTATGAAGCTTTCTTT. This chain links TRBV5-5 with TRBJ1-1; possible D gene TRBD1, 5 bases. The CDR3 runs to 14 residues. Per germline, CDR1 SGHKS and CDR2 YYEKEE (reference sequence). V was pared by 3 bases and J by 7 bases, with 16 bases between.

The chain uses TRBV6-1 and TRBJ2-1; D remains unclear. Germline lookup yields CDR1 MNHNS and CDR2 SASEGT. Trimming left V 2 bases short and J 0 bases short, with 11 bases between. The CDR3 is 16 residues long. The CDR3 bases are TGTGCCAGCAGTGAATACAGAACAAGCTCCTACAATGAGCAGTTCTTC. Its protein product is CASSEYRTSSYNEQFF.

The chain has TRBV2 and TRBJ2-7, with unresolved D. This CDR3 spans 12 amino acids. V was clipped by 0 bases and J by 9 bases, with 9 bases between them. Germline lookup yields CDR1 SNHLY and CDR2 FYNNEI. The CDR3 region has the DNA TGTGCCAGCAGTGAAGCCTCAACTCCGCAGTACTTC. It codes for CASSEASTPQYF.

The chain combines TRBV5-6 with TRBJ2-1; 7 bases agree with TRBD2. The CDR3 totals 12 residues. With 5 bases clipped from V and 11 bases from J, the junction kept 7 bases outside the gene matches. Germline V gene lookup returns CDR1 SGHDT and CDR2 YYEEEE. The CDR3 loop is CASSAGGTQQFF. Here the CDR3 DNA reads TGTGCCAGCAGTGCCGGGGGGACGCAGCAGTTCTTC.

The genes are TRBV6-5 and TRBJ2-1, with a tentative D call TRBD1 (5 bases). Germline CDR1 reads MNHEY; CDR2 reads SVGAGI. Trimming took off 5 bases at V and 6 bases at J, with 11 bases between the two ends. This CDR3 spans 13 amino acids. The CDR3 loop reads CASSRNGANEQFF. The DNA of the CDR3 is TGTGCCAGCAGTCGAAATGGGGCCAATGAGCAGTTCTTC.

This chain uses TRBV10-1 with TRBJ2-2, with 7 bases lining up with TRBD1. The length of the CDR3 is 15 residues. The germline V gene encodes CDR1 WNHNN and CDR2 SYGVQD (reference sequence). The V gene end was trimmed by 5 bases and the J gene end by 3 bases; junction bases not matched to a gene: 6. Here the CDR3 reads CASSSADRDTGELFF. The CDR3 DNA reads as TGCGCCAGCAGTTCCGCCGACAGGGACACCGGGGAGCTGTTTTTT.

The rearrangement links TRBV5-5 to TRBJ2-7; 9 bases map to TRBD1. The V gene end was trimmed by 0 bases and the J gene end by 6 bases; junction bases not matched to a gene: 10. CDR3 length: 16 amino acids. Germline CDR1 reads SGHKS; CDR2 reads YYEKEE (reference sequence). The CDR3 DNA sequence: TGTGCCAGCAGCTTGGCCTCCGGGACAGGGTACCTCGAGCAGTACTTC. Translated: CASSLASGTGYLEQYF.

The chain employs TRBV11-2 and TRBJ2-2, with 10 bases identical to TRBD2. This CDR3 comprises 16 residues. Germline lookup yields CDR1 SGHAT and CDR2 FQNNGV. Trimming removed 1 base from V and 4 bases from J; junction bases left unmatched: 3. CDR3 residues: CASSLVASGGTGELFF. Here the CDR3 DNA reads TGTGCCAGCAGCTTAGTTGCTAGCGGGGGCACCGGGGAGCTGTTTTTT.

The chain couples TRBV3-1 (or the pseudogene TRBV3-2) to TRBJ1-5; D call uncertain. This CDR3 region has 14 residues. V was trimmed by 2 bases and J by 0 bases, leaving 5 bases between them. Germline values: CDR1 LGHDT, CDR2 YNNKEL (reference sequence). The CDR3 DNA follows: TGTGCCAGCAGCCAATTCAATAGCAATCAGCCCCAGCATTTT. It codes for CASSQFNSNQPQHF.

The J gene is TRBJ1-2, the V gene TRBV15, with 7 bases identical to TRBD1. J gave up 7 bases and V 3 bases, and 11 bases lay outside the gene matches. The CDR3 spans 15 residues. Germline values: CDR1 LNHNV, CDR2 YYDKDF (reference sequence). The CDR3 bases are TGTGCCACCAGCAGCCTGCTAAGGGGGCAAGGTGGCTACACCTTC. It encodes CATSSLLRGQGGYTF.

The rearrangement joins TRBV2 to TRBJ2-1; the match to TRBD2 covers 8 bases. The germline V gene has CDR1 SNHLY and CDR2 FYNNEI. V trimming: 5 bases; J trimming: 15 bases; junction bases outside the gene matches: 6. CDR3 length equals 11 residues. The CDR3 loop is CASSTGTRPFF. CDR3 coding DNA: TGTGCCAGCAGTACCGGGACTAGGCCGTTCTTC.

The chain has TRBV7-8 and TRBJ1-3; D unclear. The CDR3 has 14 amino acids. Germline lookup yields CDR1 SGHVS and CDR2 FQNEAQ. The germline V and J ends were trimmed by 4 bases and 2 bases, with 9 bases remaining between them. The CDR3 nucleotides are TGTGCCAGCAGCTCTGCCTCGGCTGGAAACACCATATATTTT. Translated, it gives CASSSASAGNTIYF.

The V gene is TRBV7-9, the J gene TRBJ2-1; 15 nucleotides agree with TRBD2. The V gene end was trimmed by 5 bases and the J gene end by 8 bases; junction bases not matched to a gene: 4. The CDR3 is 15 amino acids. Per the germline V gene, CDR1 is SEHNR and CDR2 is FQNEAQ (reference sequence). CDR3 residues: CASSRTSGGADEQFF. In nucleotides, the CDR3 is TGTGCCAGCAGCCGGACTAGCGGGGGGGCGGATGAGCAGTTCTTC.

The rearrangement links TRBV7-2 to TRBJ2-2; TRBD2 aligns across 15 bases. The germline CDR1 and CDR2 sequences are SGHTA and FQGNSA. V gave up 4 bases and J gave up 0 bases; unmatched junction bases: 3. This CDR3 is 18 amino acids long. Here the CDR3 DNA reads TGTGCCAGCAGCTGGGGACTAGCGGGGGGAACGAACACCGGGGAGCTGTTTTTT. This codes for CASSWGLAGGTNTGELFF.